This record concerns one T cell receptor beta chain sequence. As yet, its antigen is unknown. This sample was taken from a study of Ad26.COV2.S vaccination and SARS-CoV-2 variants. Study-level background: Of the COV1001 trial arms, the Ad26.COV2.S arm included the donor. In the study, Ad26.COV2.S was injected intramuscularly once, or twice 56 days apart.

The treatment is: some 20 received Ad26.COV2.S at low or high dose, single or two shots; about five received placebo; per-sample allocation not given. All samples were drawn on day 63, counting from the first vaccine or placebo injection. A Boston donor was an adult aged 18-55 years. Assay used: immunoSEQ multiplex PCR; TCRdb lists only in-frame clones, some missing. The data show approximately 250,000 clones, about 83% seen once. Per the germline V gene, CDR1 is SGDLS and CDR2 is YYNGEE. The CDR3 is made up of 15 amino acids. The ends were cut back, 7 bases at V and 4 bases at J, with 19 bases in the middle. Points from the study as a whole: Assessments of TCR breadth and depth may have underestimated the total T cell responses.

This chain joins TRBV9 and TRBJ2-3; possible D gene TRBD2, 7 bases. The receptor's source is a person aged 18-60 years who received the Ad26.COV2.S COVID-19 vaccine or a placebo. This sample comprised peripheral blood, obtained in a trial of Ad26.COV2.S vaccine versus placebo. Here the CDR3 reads CASGVRGGGPDTQYF. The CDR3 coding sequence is TGTGCCAGCGGGGTAAGGGGGGGCGGACCAGATACGCAGTATTTT.